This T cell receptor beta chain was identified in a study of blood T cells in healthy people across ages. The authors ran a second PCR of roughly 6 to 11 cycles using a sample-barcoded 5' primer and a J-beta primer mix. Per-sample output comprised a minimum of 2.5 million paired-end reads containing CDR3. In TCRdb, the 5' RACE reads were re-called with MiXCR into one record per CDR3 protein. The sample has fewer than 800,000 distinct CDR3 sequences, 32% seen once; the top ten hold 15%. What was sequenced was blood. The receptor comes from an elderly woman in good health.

Here the CDR3 reads CASSLEPPQNEKLFF. DNA of the CDR3: TGCGCCAGCAGCTTGGAACCGCCTCAGAATGAAAAACTGTTTTTT. The V and J genes are TRBV5-1 and TRBJ1-4; D gene uncertain. The germline V gene has CDR1 SGHRS and CDR2 YFSETQ. V was trimmed by 0 bases and J by 5 bases, leaving 11 bases between them. The CDR3 is made up of 15 amino acids.